The rows below give T cell receptor beta chains drawn from one sample of a study of spatial heterogeneity in lung cancer. One entry per CDR3 protein, called by TCRdb with MiXCR from the 5' RACE reads. The sample carries approximately 40,000 distinct CDR3 sequences, roughly 7.2% recorded once. Material: PBMCs, obtained at surgery. Every receptor here comes from a female donor with early-stage non-small cell lung cancer. CDR3s include the opening cysteine and the closing phenylalanine or tryptophan. The D gene is left open where the match is weak. The listing skips clone size in some rows; elsewhere it reads once, few, many or a size class.

V gene	D gene	clone size	J gene	CDR3 DNA	CDR3 protein
TRBV5-5	.	many	TRBJ1-3	TGTGCCAGCAGCTTGCAGGTCTCGAACGGAAACACCATATATTTT	CASSLQVSNGNTIYF
TRBV9	TRBD2	many	TRBJ2-2	TGTGCCAGCAGCGTAGGAGGAGCGGGGGTTCCCACCGGGGAGCTGTTTTTT	CASSVGGAGVPTGELFF
TRBV5-1	.	many	TRBJ2-1	TGCGCCAGCAGCCGGGACGGTTTATACAATGAGCAGTTCTTC	CASSRDGLYNEQFF
TRBV5-6	.	.	TRBJ2-7	TGTGCCAGCAGCTTGTTCGGGGCAGGTTCCTACGAGCAGTACTTC	CASSLFGAGSYEQYF
TRBV7-2	.	many	TRBJ2-1	TGTGCCAGCAGCTTAAGCGGAGGCGGATACAATGAGCAGTTCTTC	CASSLSGGGYNEQFF
TRBV9	.	.	TRBJ2-6	TGTGCCAGCAGCCCGCCAAGCTCTGGGGCCAACGTCCTGACTTTC	CASSPPSSGANVLTF
TRBV7-6	.	.	TRBJ1-6	TGTGCCAGCAGCCCCTTTGGCGGGAACCTGGATTCACCCCTCCACTTT	CASSPFGGNLDSPLHF
TRBV20-1	TRBD1	few	TRBJ1-5	TGCAGTGCTCGACCTTTAGACAGGGGGGATGGTCAGCCCCAGCATTTT	CSARPLDRGDGQPQHF
TRBV5-1	TRBD1	many	TRBJ2-3	TGCGCCAGCAGCTTGTTTCCAGTCCGGACAGGGCCAAATACGCAGTATTTT	CASSLFPVRTGPNTQYF
TRBV4-3	.	many	TRBJ2-3	TGCGCCAGCAGCTCCGCACTAGAAGATACGCAGTATTTT	CASSSALEDTQYF
TRBV27	TRBD2	few	TRBJ2-7	TGTGCCAGCAAGTCGGGGGGGTCATTCTACGAGCAGTACTTC	CASKSGGSFYEQYF
TRBV20-1	.	.	TRBJ1-1	TGCAGTGCTCTCAAGGGCCCGAGGCAAGCTTTCTTT	CSALKGPRQAFF
TRBV28	.	once	TRBJ1-2	TGTGCCAGCAGACCCCCACACGGAAATGGCTACACCTTC	CASRPPHGNGYTF
TRBV18	.	many	TRBJ1-3	TGTGCCAGCTCACCGACGGGGACGGCTGGAAACACCATATATTTT	CASSPTGTAGNTIYF
TRBV5-4	.	many	TRBJ1-1	TGTGCCAGCAGCTTCAAACAGCTGAACACTGAAGCTTTCTTT	CASSFKQLNTEAFF
TRBV7-3	.	many	TRBJ2-1	TGTGCCAGCAGCCCAGTCGGGAGCTCCTACAATGAGCAGTTCTTC	CASSPVGSSYNEQFF
TRBV20-1	TRBD1	few	TRBJ1-6	TGCAGTGCTGTCCGGGACAGGGGTAATTCACCCCTCCACTTT	CSAVRDRGNSPLHF
TRBV5-1	TRBD1	.	TRBJ2-2	TGCGCCAGCAGCCGGGACAGGGGGCCCACCGGGGAGCTGTTTTTT	CASSRDRGPTGELFF
TRBV29-1	TRBD1	many	TRBJ2-1	TGCAGCGCCAGGGGGCTTGATTGGGACAATGAGCAGTTCTTC	CSARGLDWDNEQFF
TRBV5-1	.	many	TRBJ2-2	TGCGCCAGCAGTATTATGACAGTTTCGAACACCGGGGAGCTGTTTTTT	CASSIMTVSNTGELFF
TRBV6-2/TRBV6-3	TRBD2	many	TRBJ2-5	TGTGCCAGCAGTCGACTGACTAGCGGGGACTTCCAAGAGACCCAGTACTTC	CASSRLTSGDFQETQYF
TRBV20-1	.	many	TRBJ1-1	TGCAGTGCCCGTGTCCCAGGAATGAACACTGAAGCTTTCTTT	CSARVPGMNTEAFF
TRBV10-1	.	many	TRBJ2-6	TGCGCCAGTTCCTCTGGGGCCAACGTCCTGACTTTC	CASSSGANVLTF
TRBV20-1	.	.	TRBJ1-5	TGCAGTGCTACGATCAGAGGGTATAGCAATCAGCCCCAGCATTTT	CSATIRGYSNQPQHF
TRBV10-1	TRBD2	few	TRBJ2-7	TGCGCCAGCAGTGAGTCGAGGAGCGGGGGGGCCGTATTGACCTACGAGCAGTACTTC	CASSESRSGGAVLTYEQYF
TRBV20-1	TRBD1	many	TRBJ1-4	TGCAGTGCTACAGGGGGCGCCGGTGAAAAACTGTTTTTT	CSATGGAGEKLFF
TRBV24-1	.	many	TRBJ1-1	TGTGCCACCAGTGACCACGACGGGATTGAAGCTTTCTTT	CATSDHDGIEAFF
TRBV30	.	many	TRBJ1-2	TGTGCCTGGAACCCCAGTGGTACAGCCAACTATGGCTACACCTTC	CAWNPSGTANYGYTF